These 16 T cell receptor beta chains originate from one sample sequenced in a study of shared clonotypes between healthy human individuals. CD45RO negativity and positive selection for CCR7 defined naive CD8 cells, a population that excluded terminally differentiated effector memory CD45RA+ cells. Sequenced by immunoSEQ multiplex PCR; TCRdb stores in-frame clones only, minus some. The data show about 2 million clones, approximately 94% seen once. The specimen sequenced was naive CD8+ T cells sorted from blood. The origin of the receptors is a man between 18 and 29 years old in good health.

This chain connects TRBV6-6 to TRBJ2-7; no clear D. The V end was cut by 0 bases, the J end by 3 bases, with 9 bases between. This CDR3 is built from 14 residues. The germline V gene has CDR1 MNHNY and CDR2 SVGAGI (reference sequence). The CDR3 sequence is CASSYSERNYEQYF. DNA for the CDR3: TGTGCCAGCAGTTACTCCGAGAGAAACTACGAGCAGTACTTC.

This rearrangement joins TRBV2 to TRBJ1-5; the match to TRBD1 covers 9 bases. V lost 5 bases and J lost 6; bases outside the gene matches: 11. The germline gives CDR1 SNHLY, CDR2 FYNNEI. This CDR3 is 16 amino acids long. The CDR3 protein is CASSYQGQGFFQPQHF. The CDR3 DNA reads TGTGCCAGCAGTTACCAAGGACAGGGGTTTTTTCAGCCCCAGCATTTT.

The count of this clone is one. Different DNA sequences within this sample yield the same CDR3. CDR3 bases: TGTGCCAGCAGCTTAGGGAGTGGCTCCTACGAGCAGTACTTC. Translated: CASSLGSGSYEQYF. The genes are TRBV7-9 and TRBJ2-7; D remains ambiguous. V lost 1 base and J lost 0, with 7 bases in between. This CDR3 comprises 14 residues. Germline V gene lookup returns CDR1 SEHNR and CDR2 FQNEAQ (reference sequence).

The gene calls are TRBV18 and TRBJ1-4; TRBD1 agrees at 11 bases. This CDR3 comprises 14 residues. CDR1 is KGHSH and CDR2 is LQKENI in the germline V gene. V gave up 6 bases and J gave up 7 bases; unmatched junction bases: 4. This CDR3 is CASSPGTGGEKLFF. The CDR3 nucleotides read TGTGCCAGCTCGCCCGGGACAGGGGGTGAAAAACTGTTTTTT.

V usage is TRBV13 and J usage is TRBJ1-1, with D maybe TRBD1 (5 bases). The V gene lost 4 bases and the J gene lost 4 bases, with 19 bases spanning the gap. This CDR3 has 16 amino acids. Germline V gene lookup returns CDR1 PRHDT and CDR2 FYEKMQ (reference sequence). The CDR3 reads CASSSGFLEGFTEAFF. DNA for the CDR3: TGTGCCAGCAGCTCGGGATTCTTGGAGGGGTTCACTGAAGCTTTCTTT.

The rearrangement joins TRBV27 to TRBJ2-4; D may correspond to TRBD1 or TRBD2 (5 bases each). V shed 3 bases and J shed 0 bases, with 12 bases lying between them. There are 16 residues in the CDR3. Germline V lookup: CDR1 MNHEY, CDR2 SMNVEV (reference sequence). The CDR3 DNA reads TGTGCCAGCAGTTTCAAAGGGGACCTAGCCAAAAACATTCAGTACTTC. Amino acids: CASSFKGDLAKNIQYF.

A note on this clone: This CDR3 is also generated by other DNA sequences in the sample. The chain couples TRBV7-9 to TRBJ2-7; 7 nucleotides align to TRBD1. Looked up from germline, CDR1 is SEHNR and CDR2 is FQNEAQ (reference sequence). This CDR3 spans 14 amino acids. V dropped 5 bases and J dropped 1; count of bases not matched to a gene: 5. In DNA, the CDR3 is TGTGCCAGCAGCCTTGGGGACAGATCCTACGAGCAGTACTTC. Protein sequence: CASSLGDRSYEQYF.

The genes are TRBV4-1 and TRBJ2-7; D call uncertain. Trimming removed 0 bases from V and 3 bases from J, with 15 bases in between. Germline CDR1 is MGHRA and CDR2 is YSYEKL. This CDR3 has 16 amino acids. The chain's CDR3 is CASSQEADVGVYEQYF. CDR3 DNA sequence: TGCGCCAGCAGCCAAGAGGCAGACGTAGGAGTCTACGAGCAGTACTTC.

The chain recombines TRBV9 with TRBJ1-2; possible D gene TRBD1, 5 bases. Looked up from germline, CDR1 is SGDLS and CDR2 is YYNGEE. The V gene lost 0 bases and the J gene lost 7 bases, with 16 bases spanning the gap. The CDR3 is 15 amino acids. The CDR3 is CASSVAGQVLGGYTF. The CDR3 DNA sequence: TGTGCCAGCAGCGTAGCAGGGCAGGTACTCGGTGGCTACACCTTC.

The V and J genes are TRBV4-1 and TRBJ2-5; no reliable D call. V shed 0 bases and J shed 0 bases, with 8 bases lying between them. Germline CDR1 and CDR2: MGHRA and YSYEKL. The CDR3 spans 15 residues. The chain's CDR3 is CASSQENGNQETQYF. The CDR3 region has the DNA TGCGCCAGCAGCCAAGAGAACGGTAACCAAGAGACCCAGTACTTC.

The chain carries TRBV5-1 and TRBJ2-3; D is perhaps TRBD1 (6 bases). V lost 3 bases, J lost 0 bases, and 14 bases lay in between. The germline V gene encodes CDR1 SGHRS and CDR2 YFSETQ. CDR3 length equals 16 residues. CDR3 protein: CASSWTGHASTDTQYF. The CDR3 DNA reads TGCGCCAGCAGCTGGACGGGACACGCCAGCACAGATACGCAGTATTTT. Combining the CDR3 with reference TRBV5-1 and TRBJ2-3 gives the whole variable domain KAGVTQTPRYLIKTRGQQVTLSCSPISGHRSVSWYQQTPGQGLQFLFEYFSETQRNKGNFPGRFSGRQFSNSRSEMNVSTLELGDSALYLCASSWTGHASTDTQYFGPGTRLTVL.

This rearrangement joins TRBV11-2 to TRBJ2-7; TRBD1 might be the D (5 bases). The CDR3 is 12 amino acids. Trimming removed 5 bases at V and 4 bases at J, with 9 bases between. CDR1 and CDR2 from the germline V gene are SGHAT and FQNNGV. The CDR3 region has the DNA TGTGCCAGCAGCCGAACAGGATACGAGCAGTACTTC. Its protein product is CASSRTGYEQYF. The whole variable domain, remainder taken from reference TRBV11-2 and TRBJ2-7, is EAGVAQSPRYKIIEKRQSVAFWCNPISGHATLYWYQQILGQGPKLLIQFQNNGVVDDSQLPKDRFSAERLKGVDSTLKIQPAKLEDSAVYLCASSRTGYEQYFGPGTRLTVT.

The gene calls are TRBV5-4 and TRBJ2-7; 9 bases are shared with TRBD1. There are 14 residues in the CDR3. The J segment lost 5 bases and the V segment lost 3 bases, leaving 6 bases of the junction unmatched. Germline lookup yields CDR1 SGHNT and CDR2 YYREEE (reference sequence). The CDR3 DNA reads TGTGCCAGCAGCTCCCGGGACAGGGTCCACGAGCAGTACTTC. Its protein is CASSSRDRVHEQYF.

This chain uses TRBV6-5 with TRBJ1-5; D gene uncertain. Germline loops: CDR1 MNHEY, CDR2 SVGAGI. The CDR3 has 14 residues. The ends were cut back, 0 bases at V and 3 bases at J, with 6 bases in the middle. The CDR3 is CASSYSDNNQPQHF. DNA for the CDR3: TGTGCCAGCAGTTACTCCGATAACAATCAGCCCCAGCATTTT.

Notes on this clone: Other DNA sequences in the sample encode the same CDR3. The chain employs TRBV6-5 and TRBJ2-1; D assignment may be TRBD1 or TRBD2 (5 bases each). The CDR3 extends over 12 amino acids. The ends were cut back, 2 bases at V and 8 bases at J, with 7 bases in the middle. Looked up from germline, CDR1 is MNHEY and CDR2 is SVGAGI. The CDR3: CASSYGGHEQFF. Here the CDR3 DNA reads TGTGCCAGCAGTTACGGGGGACATGAGCAGTTCTTC.

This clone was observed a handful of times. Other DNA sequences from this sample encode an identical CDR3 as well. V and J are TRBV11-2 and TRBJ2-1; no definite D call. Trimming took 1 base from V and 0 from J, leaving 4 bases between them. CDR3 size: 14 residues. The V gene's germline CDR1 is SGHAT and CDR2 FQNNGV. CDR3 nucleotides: TGTGCCAGCAGCTTAGTTGGCTCCTACAATGAGCAGTTCTTC. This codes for CASSLVGSYNEQFF. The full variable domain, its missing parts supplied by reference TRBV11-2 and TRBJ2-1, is EAGVAQSPRYKIIEKRQSVAFWCNPISGHATLYWYQQILGQGPKLLIQFQNNGVVDDSQLPKDRFSAERLKGVDSTLKIQPAKLEDSAVYLCASSLVGSYNEQFFGPGTRLTVL.